This T cell receptor beta chain was sequenced for a study of response to subunit inactivated influenza vaccine. Study-wide results and limits: A suggestion made by the authors is that each seasonal influenza vaccination recruits few new T cells.

Germline values: CDR1 SGHRS, CDR2 YFSETQ. V was cut by 1 base and J by 0 bases, with 8 bases left in between. This CDR3 comprises 16 residues. To note about this clonotype: The antigen is undetermined.

Using its own MiXCR run on the RT-PCR reads, TCRdb lists one record per CDR3 protein. The sample has fewer than 650,000 distinct CDR3 sequences, under 15% seen once. The source is a man aged 50-60 years who received an inactivated influenza vaccine. This specimen was PBMCs from blood, taken more than 35 days after vaccination. The gene calls are TRBV5-1 and TRBJ1-6, with D unresolved. For the CDR3, the DNA is TGCGCCAGCAGCTTGCAAGAGAGCTCCTATAATTCACCCCTCCACTTT. Its translation is CASSLQESSYNSPLHF.